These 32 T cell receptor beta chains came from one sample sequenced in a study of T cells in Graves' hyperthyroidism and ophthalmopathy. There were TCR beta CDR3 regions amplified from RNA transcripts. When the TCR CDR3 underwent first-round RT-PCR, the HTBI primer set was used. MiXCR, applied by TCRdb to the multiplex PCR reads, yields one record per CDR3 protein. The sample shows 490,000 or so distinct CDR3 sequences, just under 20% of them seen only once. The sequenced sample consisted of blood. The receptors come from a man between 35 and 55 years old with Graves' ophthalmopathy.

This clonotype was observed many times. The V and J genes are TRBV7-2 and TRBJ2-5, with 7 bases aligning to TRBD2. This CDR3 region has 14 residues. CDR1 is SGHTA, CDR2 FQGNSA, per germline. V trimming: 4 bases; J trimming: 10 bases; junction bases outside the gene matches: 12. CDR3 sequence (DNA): TGTGCCAGCAGCTCCGTTATGCGGGGGAACTTCCAGTACTTC. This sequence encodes CASSSVMRGNFQYF.

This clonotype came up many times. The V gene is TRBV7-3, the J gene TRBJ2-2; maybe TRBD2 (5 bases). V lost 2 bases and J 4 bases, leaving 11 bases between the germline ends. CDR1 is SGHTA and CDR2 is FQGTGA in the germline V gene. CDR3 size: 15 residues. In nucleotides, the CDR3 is TGTGCCAGCAGCTTAGCGGGCAGCATCACCGGGGAGCTGTTTTTT. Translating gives CASSLAGSITGELFF.

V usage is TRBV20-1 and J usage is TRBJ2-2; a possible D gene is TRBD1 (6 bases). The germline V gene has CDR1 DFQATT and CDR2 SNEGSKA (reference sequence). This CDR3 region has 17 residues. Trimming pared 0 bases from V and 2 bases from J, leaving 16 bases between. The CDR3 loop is CSARDFGAGDNTGELFF. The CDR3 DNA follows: TGCAGTGCTAGAGATTTCGGCGCAGGGGACAACACCGGGGAGCTGTTTTTT.

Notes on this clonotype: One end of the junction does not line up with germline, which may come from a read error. Here the CDR3 reads CASSYRQTQEAQYF. The CDR3 bases are TGTGCCAGCAGTTACCGACAGACTCAAGAGGCCCAGTACTTC. The genes are TRBV6-5 and TRBJ2-5, with a weak D call TRBD1 (5 bases). The CDR3 runs 14 residues. The germline gives CDR1 MNHEY, CDR2 SVGAGI.

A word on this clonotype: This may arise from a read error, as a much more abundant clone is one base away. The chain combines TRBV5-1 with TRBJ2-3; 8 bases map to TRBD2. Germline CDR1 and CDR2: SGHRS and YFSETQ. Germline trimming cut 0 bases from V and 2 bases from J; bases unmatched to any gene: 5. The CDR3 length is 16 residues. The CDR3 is CASSLARGGLTDTQYF. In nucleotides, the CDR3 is TGCGCCAGCAGCTTGGCCCGGGGGGGGCTCACAGATACGCAGTATTTT.

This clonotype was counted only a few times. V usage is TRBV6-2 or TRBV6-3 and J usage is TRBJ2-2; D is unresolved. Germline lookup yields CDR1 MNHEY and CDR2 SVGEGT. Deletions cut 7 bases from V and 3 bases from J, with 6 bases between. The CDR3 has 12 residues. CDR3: CASIGYTGELFF. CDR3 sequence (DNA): TGTGCCAGCATCGGCTACACCGGGGAGCTGTTTTTT.

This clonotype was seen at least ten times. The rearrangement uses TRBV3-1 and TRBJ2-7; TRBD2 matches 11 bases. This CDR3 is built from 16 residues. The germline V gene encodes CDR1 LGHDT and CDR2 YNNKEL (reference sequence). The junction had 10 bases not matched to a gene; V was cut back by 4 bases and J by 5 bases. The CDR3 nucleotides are TGTGCCAGCAGCCGCGCACTAGCGGGAGAGGCCCACGAGCAGTACTTC. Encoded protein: CASSRALAGEAHEQYF.

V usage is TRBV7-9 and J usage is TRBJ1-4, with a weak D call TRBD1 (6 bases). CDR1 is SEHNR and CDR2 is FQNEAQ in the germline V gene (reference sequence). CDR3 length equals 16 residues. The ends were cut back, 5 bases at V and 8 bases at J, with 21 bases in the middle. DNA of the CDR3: TGTGCCAGCAGCGCAGGTCCGGGACACACGAGGGAAAAACTGTTTTTT. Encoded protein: CASSAGPGHTREKLFF. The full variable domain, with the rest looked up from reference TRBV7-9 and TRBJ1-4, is DTGVSQNPRHKITKRGQNVTFRCDPISEHNRLYWYRQTLGQGPEFLTYFQNEAQLEKSRLLSDRFSAERPKGSFSTLEIQRTEQGDSAMYLCASSAGPGHTREKLFFGSGTQLSVL.

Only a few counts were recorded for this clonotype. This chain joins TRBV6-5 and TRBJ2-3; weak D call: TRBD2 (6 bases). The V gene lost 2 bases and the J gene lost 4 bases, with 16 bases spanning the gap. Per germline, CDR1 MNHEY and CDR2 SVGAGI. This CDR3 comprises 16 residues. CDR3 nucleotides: TGTGCCAGCAGTTACGATCCGGGGGTAGGTCCAGATACGCAGTATTTT. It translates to CASSYDPGVGPDTQYF.

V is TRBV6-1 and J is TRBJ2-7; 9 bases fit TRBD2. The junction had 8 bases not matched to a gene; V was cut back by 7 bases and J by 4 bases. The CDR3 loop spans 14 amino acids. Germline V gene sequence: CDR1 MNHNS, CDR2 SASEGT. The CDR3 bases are TGTGCCAGCAAGGGGCTAGCGGGATCGTACGAGCAGTACTTC. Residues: CASKGLAGSYEQYF.

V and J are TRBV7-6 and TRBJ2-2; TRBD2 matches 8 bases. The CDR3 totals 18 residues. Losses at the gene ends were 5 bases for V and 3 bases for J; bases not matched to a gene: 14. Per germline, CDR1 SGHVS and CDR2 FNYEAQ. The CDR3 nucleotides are TGTGCCAGCAGCGGCAGGTCCAGCGGGGGCCGATACACCGGGGAGCTGTTTTTT. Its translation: CASSGRSSGGRYTGELFF.

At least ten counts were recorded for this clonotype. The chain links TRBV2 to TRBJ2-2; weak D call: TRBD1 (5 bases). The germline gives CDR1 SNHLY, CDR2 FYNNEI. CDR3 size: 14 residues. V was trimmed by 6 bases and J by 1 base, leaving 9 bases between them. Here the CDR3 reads CASRGRLNTGELFF. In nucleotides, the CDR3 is TGTGCCAGCAGGGGGCGGCTGAACACCGGGGAGCTGTTTTTT. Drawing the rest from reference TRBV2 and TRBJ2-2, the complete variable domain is EPEVTQTPSHQVTQMGQEVILRCVPISNHLYFYWYRQILGQKVEFLVSFYNNEISEKSEIFDDQFSVERPDGSNFTLKIRSTKLEDSAMYFCASRGRLNTGELFFGEGSRLTVL.

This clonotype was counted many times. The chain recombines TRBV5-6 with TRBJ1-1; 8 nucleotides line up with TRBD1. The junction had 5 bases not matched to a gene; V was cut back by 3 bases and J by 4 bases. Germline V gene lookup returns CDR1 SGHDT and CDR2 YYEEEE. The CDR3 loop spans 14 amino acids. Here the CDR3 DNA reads TGTGCCAGCAGCTGGGACAGGAAAGGCACTGAAGCTTTCTTT. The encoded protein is CASSWDRKGTEAFF.

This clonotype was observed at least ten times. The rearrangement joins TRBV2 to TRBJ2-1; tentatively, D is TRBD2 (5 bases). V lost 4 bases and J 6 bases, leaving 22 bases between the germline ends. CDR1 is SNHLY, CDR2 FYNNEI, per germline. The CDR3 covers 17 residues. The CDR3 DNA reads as TGTGCCAGCAGTGTTGGCTGGTCGTCCGGGAAGGGCAATGAGCAGTTCTTC. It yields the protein CASSVGWSSGKGNEQFF.

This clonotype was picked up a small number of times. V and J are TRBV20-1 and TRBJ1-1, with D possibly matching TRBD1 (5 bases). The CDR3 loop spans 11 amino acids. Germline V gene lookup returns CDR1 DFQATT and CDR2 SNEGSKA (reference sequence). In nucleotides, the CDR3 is TGCGGGGGACCCGGGGCCACTGAAGCTTTCTTT. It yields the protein CGGPGATEAFF.

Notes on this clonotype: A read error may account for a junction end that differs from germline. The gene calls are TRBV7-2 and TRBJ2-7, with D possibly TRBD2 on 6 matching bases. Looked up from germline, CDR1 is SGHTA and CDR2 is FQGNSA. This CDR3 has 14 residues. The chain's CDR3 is CASSPWDSSYEQYF. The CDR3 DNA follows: TGCGCCAGCAGCCCCTGGGACTCAAGCTACGAGCAGTACTTC.

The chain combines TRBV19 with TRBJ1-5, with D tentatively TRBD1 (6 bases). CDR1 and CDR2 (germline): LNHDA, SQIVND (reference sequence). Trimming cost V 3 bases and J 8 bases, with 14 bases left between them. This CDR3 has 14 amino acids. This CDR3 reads CASSIVGGHEPQHF. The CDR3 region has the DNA TGTGCCAGTAGTATCGTGGGGGGACACGAGCCCCAGCATTTT.

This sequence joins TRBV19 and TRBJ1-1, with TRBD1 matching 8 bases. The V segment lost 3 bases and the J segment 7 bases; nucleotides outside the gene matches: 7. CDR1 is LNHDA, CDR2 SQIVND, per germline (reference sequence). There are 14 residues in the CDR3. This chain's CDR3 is CASSIPRGRGEAFF. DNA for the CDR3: TGTGCCAGTAGTATCCCCAGGGGGCGCGGTGAAGCTTTCTTT.

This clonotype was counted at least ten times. Here the CDR3 DNA reads TGCAGCGTTGAATGGGGAGGCACTGAAGCTTTCTTT. This encodes CSVEWGGTEAFF. V usage is TRBV29-1 and J usage is TRBJ1-1; D is undetermined. There are 12 residues in the CDR3. CDR1 is SQVTM, CDR2 ANQGSEA, per germline. Between the trimmed V and J ends, which lost 2 bases and 4 bases, there was a span of 8 bases.

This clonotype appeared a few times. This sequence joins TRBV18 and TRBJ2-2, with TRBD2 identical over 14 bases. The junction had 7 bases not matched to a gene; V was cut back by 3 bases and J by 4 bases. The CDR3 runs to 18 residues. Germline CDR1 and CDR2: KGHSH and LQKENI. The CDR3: CASSPPGLAGDTTGELFF. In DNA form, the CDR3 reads TGTGCCAGCTCACCTCCGGGACTAGCGGGAGACACCACCGGGGAGCTGTTTTTT.

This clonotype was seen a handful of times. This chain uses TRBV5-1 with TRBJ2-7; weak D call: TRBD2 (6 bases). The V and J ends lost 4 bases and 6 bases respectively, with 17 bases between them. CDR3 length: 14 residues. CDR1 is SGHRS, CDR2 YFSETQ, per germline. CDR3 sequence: CASSTGLSRSEQYF. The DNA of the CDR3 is TGCGCCAGCAGCACCGGACTATCGAGGAGCGAGCAGTACTTC.

The CDR3 region has the DNA TGTGCCAGCAGCTTAGAGGTGACCGGCGAGCAGTACTTC. Encoded protein: CASSLEVTGEQYF. This chain joins TRBV7-8 and TRBJ2-7; no clear D gene. The germline V and J ends were trimmed by 1 base and 6 bases, with 10 bases remaining between them. The germline V gene has CDR1 SGHVS and CDR2 FQNEAQ. The length of the CDR3 is 13 residues. Based on the CDR3 plus reference TRBV7-8 and TRBJ2-7, the full variable domain is GAGVSQSPRYKVAKRGQDVALRCDPISGHVSLFWYQQALGQGPEFLTYFQNEAQLDKSGLPSDRFFAERPEGSVSTLKIQRTQQEDSAVYLCASSLEVTGEQYFGPGTRLTVT.

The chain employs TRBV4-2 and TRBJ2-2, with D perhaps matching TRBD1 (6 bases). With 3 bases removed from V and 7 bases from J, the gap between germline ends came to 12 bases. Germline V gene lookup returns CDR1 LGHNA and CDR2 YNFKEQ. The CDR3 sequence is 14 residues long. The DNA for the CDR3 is TGTGCCAGCAGCCAGTCCATACAGGGCGGGGAGCTGTTTTTT. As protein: CASSQSIQGGELFF.

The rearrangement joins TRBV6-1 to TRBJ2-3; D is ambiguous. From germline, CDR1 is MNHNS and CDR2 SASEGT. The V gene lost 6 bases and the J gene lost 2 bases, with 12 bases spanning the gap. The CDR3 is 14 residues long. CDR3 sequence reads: CASRPGPPTDTQYF. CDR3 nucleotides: TGTGCCAGCAGACCCGGGCCTCCCACAGATACGCAGTATTTT.

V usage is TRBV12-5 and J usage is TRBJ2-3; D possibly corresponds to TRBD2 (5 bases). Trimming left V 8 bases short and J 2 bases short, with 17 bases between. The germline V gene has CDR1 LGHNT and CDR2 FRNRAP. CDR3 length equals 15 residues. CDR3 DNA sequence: TGTGCTAGTCGTGAGGGCGGATCCTACACAGATACGCAGTATTTT. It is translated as CASREGGSYTDTQYF.

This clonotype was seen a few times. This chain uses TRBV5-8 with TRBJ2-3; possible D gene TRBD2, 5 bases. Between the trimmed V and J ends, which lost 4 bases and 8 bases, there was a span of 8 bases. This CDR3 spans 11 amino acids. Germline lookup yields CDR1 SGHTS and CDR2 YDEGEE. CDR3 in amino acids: CASSADSTQYF. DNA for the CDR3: TGTGCCAGCAGCGCGGACTCTACGCAGTATTTT.

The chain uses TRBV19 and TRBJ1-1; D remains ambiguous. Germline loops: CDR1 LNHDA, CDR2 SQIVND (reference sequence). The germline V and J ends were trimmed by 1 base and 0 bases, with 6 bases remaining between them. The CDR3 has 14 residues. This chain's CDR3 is CASSIGQVNTEAFF. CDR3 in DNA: TGTGCCAGTAGTATAGGGCAGGTGAACACTGAAGCTTTCTTT.

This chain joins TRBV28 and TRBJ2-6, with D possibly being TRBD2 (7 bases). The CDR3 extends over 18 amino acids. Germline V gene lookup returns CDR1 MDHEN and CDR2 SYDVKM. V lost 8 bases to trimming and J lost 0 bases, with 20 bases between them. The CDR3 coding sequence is TGTGCCAGCGCCCTGGCAGGGGAGGGATCCTCTGGGGCCAACGTCCTGACTTTC. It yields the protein CASALAGEGSSGANVLTF.

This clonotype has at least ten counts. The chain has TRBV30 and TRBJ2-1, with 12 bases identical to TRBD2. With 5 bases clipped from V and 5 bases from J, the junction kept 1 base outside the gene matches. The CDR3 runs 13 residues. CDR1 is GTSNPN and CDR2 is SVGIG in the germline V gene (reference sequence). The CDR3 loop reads CAWASGRDNEQFF. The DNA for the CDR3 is TGTGCCTGGGCTAGCGGGAGGGACAATGAGCAGTTCTTC.

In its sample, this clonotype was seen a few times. This chain's CDR3 is CASSPGHLALEAFF. DNA of the CDR3: TGTGCCAGCAGCCCAGGCCATTTGGCACTTGAAGCTTTCTTT. The chain has TRBV25-1 and TRBJ1-1; D gene unclear. CDR1 MGHDK and CDR2 SYGVNS come from the germline V gene. V was cut by 6 bases and J by 7 bases, with 18 bases left in between. This CDR3 comprises 14 residues.

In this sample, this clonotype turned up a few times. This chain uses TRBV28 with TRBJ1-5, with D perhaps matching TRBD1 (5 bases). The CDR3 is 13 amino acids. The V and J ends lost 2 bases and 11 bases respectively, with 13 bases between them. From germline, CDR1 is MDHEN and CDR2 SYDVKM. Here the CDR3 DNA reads TGTGCCAGCAGTTTAACGTCGCGGGGGGCCCAGCATTTT. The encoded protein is CASSLTSRGAQHF.

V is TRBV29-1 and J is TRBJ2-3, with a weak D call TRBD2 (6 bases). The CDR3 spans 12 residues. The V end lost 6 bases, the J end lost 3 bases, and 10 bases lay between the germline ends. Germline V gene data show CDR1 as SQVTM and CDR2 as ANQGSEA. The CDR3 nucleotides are TGCAGCGTGGAGGGTGGGACAGATACGCAGTATTTT. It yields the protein CSVEGGTDTQYF.